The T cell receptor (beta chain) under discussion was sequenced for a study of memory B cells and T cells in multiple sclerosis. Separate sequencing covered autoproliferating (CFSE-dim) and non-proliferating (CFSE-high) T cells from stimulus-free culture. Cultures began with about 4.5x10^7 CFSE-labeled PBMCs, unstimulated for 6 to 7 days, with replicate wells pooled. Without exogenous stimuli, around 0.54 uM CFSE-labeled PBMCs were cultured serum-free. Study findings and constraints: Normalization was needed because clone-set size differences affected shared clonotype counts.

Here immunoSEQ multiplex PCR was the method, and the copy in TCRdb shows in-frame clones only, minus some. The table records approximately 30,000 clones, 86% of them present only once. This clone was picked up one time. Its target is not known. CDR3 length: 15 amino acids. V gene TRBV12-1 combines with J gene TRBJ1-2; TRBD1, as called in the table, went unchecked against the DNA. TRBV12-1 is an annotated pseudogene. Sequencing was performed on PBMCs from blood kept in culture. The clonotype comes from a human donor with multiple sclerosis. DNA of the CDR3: TGTGCCAGCAGCTCCAGGACAGGGGATTCTCCTGGCTACACCTTC. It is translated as CASSSRTGDSPGYTF.